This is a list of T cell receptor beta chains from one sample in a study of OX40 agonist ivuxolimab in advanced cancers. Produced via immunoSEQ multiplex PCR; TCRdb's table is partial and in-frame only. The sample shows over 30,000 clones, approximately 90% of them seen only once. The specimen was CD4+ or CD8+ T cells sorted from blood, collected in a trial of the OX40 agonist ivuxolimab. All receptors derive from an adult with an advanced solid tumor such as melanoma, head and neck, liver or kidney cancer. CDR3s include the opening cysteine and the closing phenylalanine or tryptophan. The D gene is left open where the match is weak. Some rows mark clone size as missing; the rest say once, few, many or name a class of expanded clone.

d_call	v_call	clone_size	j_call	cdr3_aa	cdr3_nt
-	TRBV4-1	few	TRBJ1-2	CASSQARTELFGYTF	TGCGCCAGCAGCCAAGCAAGGACAGAACTATTCGGCTACACCTTC
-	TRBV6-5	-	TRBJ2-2	CASSWERGGELFF	TGTGCCAGCAGTTGGGAGCGCGGCGGGGAGCTGTTTTTT
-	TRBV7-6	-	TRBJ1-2	CASSLGLPGSVNYGYTF	TGTGCCAGCAGCTTAGGCCTCCCTGGCTCGGTAAACTATGGCTACACCTTC
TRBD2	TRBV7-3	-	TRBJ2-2	CASSLKGPSGSNTGELFF	TGTGCCAGCAGCTTAAAGGGACCTAGCGGGTCGAACACCGGGGAGCTGTTTTTT
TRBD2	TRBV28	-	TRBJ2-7	CASSDPSRYWVLASGIYEQYF	TGTGCCAGCAGCGACCCTAGTCGTTATTGGGTATTGGCTAGCGGGATCTACGAGCAGTACTTC
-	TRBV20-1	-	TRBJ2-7	CSARGGDEQYF	TGCAGTGCTAGAGGGGGGGACGAGCAGTACTTC
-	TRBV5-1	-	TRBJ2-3	CASSLTGTDTQYF	TGCGCCAGCAGCTTAACAGGCACAGATACGCAGTATTTT
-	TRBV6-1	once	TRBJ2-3	CASQASAPTDTQYF	TGTGCCAGCCAGGCTTCCGCTCCCACAGATACGCAGTATTTT
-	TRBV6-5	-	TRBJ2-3	CASSYQGGSDTQYF	TGTGCCAGCAGTTACCAGGGTGGGTCAGATACGCAGTATTTT
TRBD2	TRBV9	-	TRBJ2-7	CASSAHRTGTRDEQYF	TGTGCCAGCAGCGCCCACCGAACCGGGACTAGAGACGAGCAGTACTTC
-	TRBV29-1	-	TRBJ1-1	CSGNDGKAFF	TGCAGCGGAAACGACGGTAAAGCTTTCTTT
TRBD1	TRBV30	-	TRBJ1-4	CAWALIGTGNEKLFF	TGTGCCTGGGCCCTTATCGGGACAGGGAATGAAAAACTGTTTTTT
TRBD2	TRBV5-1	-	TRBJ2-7	CASSLAPTGLAGVREQYF	TGCGCCAGCAGCTTAGCCCCTACGGGACTAGCGGGAGTAAGAGAGCAGTACTTC
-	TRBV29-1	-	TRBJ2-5	CSVEWTAQETQYF	TGCAGCGTTGAGTGGACAGCTCAAGAGACCCAGTACTTC
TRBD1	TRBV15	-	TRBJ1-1	CATSLGQGAHTEAFF	TGTGCCACCAGCCTGGGACAGGGGGCACACACTGAAGCTTTCTTT
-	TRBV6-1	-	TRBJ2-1	CASTAFQSSYNEQFF	TGTGCCAGCACGGCTTTCCAGAGCTCCTACAATGAGCAGTTCTTC
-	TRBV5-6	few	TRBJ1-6	CASSFRLSNSPLHF	TGTGCCAGCAGCTTCAGGCTGAGTAATTCACCCCTCCACTTT
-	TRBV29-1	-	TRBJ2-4	CSVEAGVRAKNIQYF	TGCAGCGTTGAAGCGGGAGTAAGAGCCAAAAACATTCAGTACTTC
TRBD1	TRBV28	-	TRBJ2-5	CASKGGQAWETQYF	TGTGCCAGCAAAGGGGGACAGGCTTGGGAGACCCAGTACTTC
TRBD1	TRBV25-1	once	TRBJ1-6	CASRRQGNSPLHF	TGTGCCAGCAGAAGACAGGGAAATTCACCCCTCCACTTT
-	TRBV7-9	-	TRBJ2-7	CASSFPDGSSYEQYF	TGTGCCAGCAGCTTCCCTGACGGTAGCTCCTACGAGCAGTACTTC
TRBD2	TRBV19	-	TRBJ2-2	CASRGRTSRGGGELFF	TGTGCCAGTAGGGGGAGGACTAGCCGAGGAGGCGGGGAGCTGTTTTTT
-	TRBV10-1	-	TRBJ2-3	CASSDPLGGITDTQYF	TGCGCCAGCAGTGACCCCTTAGGGGGGATCACAGATACGCAGTATTTT
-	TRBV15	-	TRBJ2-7	CATSRESGGGEQYF	TGTGCCACCAGCAGAGAAAGTGGAGGGGGCGAGCAGTACTTC
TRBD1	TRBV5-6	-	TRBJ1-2	CASSFLGTGLRGYTF	TGTGCCAGCAGCTTCCTCGGGACAGGTCTTCGTGGCTACACCTTC
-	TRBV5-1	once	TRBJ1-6	CASSPTGRDSPLHF	TGCGCCAGCTCTCCGACAGGCCGCGATTCACCCCTCCACTTT
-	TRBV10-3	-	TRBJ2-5	CAISKGDRETQYF	TGTGCCATATCTAAGGGAGATAGAGAGACCCAGTACTTC
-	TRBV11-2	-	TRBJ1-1	CASSWMGAKDTEAFF	TGTGCCAGCAGCTGGATGGGGGCGAAGGACACTGAAGCTTTCTTT
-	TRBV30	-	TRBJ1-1	CAWSFSMNTEAFF	TGTGCCTGGAGTTTTAGCATGAACACTGAAGCTTTCTTT
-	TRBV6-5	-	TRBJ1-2	CASSYNSGAYGYTF	TGTGCCAGCAGTTACAATAGTGGGGCCTATGGCTACACCTTC
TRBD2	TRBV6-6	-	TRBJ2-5	CASSNLAGGETQYF	TGTGCCAGCAGTAATTTGGCGGGAGGAGAGACCCAGTACTTC
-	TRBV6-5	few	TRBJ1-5	CASSYSRSGGPQHF	TGTGCCAGCAGTTACTCGCGTTCGGGAGGGCCCCAGCATTTT
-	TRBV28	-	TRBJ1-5	CASSFLIGPVSQPQHF	TGTGCCAGCAGTTTTCTTATTGGGCCCGTTAGTCAGCCCCAGCATTTT
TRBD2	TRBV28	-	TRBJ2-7	CASSTGGGTTMEYF	TGTGCCAGCAGCACTGGCGGGGGAACTACGATGGAGTACTTC
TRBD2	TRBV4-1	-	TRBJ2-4	CASSQPTSGLAKNIQYF	TGCGCCAGCAGCCAACCAACTAGCGGCCTAGCCAAAAACATTCAGTACTTC
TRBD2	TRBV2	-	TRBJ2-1	CASSPSTRLAGTHNEQFF	TGTGCCAGCAGTCCCTCCACTCGACTAGCGGGCACCCACAATGAGCAGTTCTTC
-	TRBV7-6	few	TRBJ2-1	CASRVGGGEGDNEQFF	TGTGCCAGCAGGGTTGGGGGAGGCGAAGGGGATAATGAGCAGTTCTTC
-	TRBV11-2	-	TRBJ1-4	CASSLGREKLFF	TGTGCCAGCAGCTTAGGGCGAGAAAAACTGTTTTTT
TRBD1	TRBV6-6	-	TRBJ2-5	CASSYPGQVQETQYF	TGTGCCAGCAGTTACCCGGGACAGGTCCAAGAGACCCAGTACTTC
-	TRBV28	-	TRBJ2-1	CASDSRLEQFF	TGTGCCAGCGACAGTAGGCTTGAGCAGTTCTTC
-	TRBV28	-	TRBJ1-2	CASSSHSDFYGYTF	TGTGCCAGCAGTTCCCATTCTGACTTCTATGGCTACACCTTC